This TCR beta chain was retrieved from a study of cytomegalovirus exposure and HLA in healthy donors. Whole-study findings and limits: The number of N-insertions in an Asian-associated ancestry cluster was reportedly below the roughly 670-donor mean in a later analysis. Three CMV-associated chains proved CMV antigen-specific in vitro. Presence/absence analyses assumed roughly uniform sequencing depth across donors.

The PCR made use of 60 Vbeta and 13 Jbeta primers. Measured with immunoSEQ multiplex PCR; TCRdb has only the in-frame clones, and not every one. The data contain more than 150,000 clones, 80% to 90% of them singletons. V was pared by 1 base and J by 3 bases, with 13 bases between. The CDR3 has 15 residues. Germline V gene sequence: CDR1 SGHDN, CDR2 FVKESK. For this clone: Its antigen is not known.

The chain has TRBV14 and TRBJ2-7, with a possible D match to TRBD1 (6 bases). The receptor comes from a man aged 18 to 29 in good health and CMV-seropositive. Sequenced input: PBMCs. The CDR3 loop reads CASSQATGSYYEQYF. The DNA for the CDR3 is TGTGCCAGCAGCCAAGCTACAGGGTCTTACTACGAGCAGTACTTC. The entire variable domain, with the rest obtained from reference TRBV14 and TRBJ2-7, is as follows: EAGVTQFPSHSVIEKGQTVTLRCDPISGHDNLYWYRRVMGKEIKFLLHFVKESKQDESGMPNNRFLAERTGGTYSTLKVQPAELEDSGVYFCASSQATGSYYEQYFGPGTRLTVT.